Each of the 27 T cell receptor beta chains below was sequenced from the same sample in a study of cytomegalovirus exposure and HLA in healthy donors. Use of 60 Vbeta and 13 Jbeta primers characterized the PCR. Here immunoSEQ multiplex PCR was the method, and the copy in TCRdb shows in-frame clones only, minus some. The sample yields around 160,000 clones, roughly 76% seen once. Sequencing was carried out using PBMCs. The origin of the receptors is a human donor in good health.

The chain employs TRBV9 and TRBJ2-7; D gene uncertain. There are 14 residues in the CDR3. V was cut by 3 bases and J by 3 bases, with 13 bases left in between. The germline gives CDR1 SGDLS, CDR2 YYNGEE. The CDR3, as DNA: TGTGCCAGCAGCGCCACGACTGGAAACTACGAGCAGTACTTC. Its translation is CASSATTGNYEQYF.

The CDR3 sequence is CASSWDRAETQYF. CDR3 bases: TGTGCCAGCAGCTGGGACAGGGCGGAGACCCAGTACTTC. V and J are TRBV11-2 and TRBJ2-5, with TRBD1 identical over 9 bases. V dropped 4 bases and J dropped 5; count of bases not matched to a gene: 2. Germline-derived CDR1 and CDR2 are SGHAT and FQNNGV. This CDR3 is 13 amino acids long.

The CDR3 here is CASSETGERSYNEQFF. CDR3 coding DNA: TGTGCCAGCAGCGAAACAGGGGAAAGGAGCTACAATGAGCAGTTCTTC. The chain combines TRBV4-2 with TRBJ2-1; 7 nucleotides line up with TRBD1. With 5 bases clipped from V and 3 bases from J, the junction kept 10 bases outside the gene matches. The CDR3 loop spans 16 amino acids. Germline values: CDR1 LGHNA, CDR2 YNFKEQ.

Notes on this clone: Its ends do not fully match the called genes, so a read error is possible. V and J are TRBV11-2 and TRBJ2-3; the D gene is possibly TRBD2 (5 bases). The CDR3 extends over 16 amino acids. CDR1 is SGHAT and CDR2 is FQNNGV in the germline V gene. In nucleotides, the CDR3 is TGTGCCAGCAGCCTAGAGGGCGGGCGATTAACAGATACGCAGTATTTT. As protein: CASSLEGGRLTDTQYF.

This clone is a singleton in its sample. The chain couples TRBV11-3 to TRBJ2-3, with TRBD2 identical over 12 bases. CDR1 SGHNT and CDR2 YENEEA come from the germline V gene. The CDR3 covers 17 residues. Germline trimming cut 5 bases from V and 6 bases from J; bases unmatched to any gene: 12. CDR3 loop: CASSPSSGLAGGDTQYF. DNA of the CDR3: TGTGCCAGCAGCCCTAGCAGTGGGCTAGCGGGGGGGGATACGCAGTATTTT.

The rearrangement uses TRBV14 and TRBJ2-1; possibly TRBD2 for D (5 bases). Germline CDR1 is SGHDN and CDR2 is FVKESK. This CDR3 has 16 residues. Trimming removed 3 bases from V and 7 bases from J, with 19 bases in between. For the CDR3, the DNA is TGTGCCAGCAGCCACCGGCTGAGAGGGCGTCGGAATGAGCAGTTCTTC. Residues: CASSHRLRGRRNEQFF.

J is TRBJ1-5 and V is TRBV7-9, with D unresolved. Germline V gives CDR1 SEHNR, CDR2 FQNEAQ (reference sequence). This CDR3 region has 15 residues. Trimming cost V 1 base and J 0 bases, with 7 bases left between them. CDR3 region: CASSLEGGSNQPQHF. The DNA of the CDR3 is TGTGCCAGCAGCTTAGAGGGAGGTAGCAATCAGCCCCAGCATTTT.

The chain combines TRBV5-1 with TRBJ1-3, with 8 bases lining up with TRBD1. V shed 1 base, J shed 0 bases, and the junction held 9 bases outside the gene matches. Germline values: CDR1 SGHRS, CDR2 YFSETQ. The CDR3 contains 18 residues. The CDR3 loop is CASSLYGDRGNSGNTIYF. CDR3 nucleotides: TGCGCCAGCAGCTTGTATGGCGACAGGGGAAACTCTGGAAACACCATATATTTT.

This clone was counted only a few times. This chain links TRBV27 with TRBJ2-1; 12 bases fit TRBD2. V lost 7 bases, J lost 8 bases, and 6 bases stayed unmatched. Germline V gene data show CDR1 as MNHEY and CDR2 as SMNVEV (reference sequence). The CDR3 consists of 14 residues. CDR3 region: CASTLAGGSYEQFF. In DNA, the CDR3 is TGTGCCAGCACCCTAGCGGGGGGGAGCTATGAGCAGTTCTTC.

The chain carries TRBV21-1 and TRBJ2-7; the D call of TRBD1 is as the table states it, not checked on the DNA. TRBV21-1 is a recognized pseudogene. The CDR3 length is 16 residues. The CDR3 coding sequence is TGTGCCAGCATCGTCACCAGAGGCAGGGTGGTCTACGAGCAGTACTTC. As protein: CASIVTRGRVVYEQYF.

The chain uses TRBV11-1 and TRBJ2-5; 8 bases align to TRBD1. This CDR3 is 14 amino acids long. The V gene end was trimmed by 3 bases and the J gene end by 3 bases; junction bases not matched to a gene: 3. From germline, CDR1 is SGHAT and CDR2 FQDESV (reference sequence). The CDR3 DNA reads TGTGCCAGCAGCTTCCCAGGGGGCAAAGAGACCCAGTACTTC. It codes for CASSFPGGKETQYF.

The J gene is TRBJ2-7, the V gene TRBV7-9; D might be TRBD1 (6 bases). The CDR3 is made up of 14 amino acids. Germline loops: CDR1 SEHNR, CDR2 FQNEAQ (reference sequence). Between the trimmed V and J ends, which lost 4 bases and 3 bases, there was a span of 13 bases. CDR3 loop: CASSSIGTIYEQYF. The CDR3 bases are TGTGCCAGCAGCTCCATCGGGACAATCTACGAGCAGTACTTC.

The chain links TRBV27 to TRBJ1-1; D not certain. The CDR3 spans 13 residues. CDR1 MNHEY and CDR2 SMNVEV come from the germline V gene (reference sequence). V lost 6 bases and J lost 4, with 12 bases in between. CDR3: CASRYGSGTEAFF. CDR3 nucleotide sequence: TGTGCCAGCAGGTACGGTTCGGGCACTGAAGCTTTCTTT.

The CDR3 bases are TGTGCCAGCAGCGTAGGTGGGACAGTGAACACTGAAGCTTTCTTT. Its protein is CASSVGGTVNTEAFF. The chain combines TRBV9 with TRBJ1-1; 7 positions agree with TRBD1. CDR1 and CDR2 from the germline V gene are SGDLS and YYNGEE. The CDR3 spans 15 residues. V lost 0 bases and J lost 0; bases outside the gene matches: 2.

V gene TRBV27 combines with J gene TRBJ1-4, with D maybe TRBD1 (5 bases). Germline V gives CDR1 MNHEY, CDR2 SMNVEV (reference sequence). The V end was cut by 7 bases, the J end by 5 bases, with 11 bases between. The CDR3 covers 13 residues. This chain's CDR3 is CASTGTPNEKLFF. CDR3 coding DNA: TGTGCCAGCACCGGGACTCCGAATGAAAAACTGTTTTTT.

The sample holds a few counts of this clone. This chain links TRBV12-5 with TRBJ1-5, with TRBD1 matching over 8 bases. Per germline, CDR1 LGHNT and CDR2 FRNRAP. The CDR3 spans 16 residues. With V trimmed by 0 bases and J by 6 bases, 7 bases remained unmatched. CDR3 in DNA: TGTGCTAGTGGTTTGGTGCTAGGACAGGGAAGTCAGCCCCAGCATTTT. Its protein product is CASGLVLGQGSQPQHF. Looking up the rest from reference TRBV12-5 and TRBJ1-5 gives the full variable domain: DARVTQTPRHKVTEMGQEVTMRCQPILGHNTVFWYRQTMMQGLELLAYFRNRAPLDDSGMPKDRFSAEMPDATLATLKIQPSEPRDSAVYFCASGLVLGQGSQPQHFGDGTRLSIL.

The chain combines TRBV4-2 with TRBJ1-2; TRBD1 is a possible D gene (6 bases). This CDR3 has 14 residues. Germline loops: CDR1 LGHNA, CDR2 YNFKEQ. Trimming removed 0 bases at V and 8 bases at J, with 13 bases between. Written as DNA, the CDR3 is TGTGCCAGCAGCCAAGAGGGGGGGCTGGGGGGCTACACCTTC. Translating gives CASSQEGGLGGYTF.

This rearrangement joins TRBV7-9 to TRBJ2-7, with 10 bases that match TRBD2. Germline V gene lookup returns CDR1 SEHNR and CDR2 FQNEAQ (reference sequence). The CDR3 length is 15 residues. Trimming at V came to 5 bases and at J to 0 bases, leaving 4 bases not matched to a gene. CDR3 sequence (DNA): TGTGCCAGCAGCCTTAGCGGGGGGAGCTCCTACGAGCAGTACTTC. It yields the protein CASSLSGGSSYEQYF.

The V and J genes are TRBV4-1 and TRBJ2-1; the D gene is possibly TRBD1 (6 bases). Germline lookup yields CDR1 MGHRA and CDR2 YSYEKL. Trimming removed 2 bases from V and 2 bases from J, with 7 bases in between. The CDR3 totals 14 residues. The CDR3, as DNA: TGCGCCAGCAGCCAACAGGGGACCTACAATGAGCAGTTCTTC. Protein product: CASSQQGTYNEQFF.

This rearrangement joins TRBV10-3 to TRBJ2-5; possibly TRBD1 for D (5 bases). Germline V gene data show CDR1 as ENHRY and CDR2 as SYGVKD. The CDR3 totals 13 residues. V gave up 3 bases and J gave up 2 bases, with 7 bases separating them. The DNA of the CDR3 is TGTGCCATCAGTGACAGGGATCAAGAGACCCAGTACTTC. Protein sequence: CAISDRDQETQYF.

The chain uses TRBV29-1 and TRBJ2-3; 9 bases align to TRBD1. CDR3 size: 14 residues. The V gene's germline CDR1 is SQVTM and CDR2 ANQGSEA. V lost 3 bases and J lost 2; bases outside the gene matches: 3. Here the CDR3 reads CSVEGQGYTDTQYF. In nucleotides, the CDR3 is TGCAGCGTTGAGGGACAGGGCTACACAGATACGCAGTATTTT.

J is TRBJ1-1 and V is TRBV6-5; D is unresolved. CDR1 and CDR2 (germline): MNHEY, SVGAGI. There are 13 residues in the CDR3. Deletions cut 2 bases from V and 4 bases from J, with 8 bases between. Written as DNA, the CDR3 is TGTGCCAGCAGTTACGGGCAGGTCACTGAAGCTTTCTTT. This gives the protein CASSYGQVTEAFF.

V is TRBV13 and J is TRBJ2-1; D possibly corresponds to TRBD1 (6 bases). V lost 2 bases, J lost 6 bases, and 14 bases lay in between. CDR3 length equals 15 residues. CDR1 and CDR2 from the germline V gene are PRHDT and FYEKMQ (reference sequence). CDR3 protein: CASSLSVAGVNEQFF. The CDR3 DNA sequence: TGTGCCAGCAGCTTATCTGTGGCAGGGGTCAATGAGCAGTTCTTC.

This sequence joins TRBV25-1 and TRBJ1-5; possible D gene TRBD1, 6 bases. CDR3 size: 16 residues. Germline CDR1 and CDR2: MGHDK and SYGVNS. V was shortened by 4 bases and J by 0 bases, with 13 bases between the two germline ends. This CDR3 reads CASSGTDRNSNQPQHF. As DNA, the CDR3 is TGTGCCAGCAGTGGGACGGACAGAAATAGCAATCAGCCCCAGCATTTT.

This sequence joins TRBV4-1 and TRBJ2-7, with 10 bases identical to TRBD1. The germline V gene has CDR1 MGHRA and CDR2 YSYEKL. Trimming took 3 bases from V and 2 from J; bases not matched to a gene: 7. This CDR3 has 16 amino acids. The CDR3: CASSHYWGTGAYEQYF. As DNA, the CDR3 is TGCGCCAGCAGCCACTATTGGGGGACAGGGGCCTACGAGCAGTACTTC.

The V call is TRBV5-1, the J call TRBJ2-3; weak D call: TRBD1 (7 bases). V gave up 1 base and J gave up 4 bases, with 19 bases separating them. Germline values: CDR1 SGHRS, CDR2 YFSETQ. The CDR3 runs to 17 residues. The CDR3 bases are TGCGCCAGCAGCTTGAGCATTCAGGGGGGTGGGGCAGATACGCAGTATTTT. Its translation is CASSLSIQGGGADTQYF.

The CDR3 bases are TGTGCCAGCAGCGTTGACAGGGGGATGAACACTGAAGCTTTCTTT. This encodes CASSVDRGMNTEAFF. This rearrangement joins TRBV7-2 to TRBJ1-1; the match to TRBD1 covers 9 bases. The CDR3 sequence is 15 residues long. V shed 5 bases and J 0 bases; nucleotides not matched to a gene: 4. Per germline, CDR1 SGHTA and CDR2 FQGNSA.